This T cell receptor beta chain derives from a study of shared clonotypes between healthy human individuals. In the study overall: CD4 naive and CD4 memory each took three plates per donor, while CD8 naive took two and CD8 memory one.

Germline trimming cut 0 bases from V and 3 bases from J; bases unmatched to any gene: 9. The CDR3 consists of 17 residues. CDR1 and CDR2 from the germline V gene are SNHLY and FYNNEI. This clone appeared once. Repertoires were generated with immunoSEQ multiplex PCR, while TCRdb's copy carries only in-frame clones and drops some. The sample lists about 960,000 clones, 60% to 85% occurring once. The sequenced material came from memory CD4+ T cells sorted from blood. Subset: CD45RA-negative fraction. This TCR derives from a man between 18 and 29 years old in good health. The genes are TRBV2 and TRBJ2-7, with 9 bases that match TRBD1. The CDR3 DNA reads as TGTGCCAGCAGTGAAGCGAGGTCCGGGACAGGGAGCTACGAGCAGTACTTC. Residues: CASSEARSGTGSYEQYF.